This T cell receptor beta chain was found in a study of blood T cell repertoires in COVID-19. Sequencing used immunoSEQ multiplex PCR; TCRdb keeps in-frame clones, though not all of them. Found here are about 300,000 clones, 80% to 90% of them singletons; the top ten hold approximately 10%. The V and J ends lost 2 bases and 0 bases respectively, with 12 bases between them. CDR1 and CDR2 (germline): SGHRS, YFSETQ. The CDR3 extends over 15 amino acids. This chain joins TRBV5-1 and TRBJ2-7; D possibly corresponds to TRBD2 (7 bases). Material for sequencing was peripheral blood. This clonotype was obtained from a woman between 45 and 60 years old who had recovered from COVID-19. The CDR3 loop reads CASSFLGGGSYEQYF. DNA of the CDR3: TGCGCCAGCAGCTTTCTGGGAGGGGGCTCCTACGAGCAGTACTTC.